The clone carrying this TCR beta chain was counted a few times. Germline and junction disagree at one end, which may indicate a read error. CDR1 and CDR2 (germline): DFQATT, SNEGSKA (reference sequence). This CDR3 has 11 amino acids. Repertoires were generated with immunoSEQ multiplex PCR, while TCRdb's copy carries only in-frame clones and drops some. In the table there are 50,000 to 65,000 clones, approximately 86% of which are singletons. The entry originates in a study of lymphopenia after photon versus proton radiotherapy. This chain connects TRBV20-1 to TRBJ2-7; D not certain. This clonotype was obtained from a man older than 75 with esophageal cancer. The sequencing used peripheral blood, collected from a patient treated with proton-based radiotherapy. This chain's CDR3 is CSASQSLRLHF. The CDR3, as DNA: TGCAGTGCTAGTCAATCCTTACGTTTGCACTTC.